The T cell receptor (beta chain) described here comes from a study of brain T cells in children with intractable seizures. Time point of the sample: blood from clinic visit 5 months post-surgery; TSC patient then seizure free. This table comes from immunoSEQ multiplex PCR, and its TCRdb copy is limited to in-frame clones, with some not included. The sample records about 340,000 clones, roughly 92% being singletons. Germline assignment: CDR1 MNHEY and CDR2 SVGAGI. V was pared by 6 bases and J by 5 bases, with 13 bases between. The CDR3 spans 13 residues. Sample: peripheral blood, taken more than 4 months after surgery. The TCR originated in a boy under two years old with tuberous sclerosis and intractable seizures. The chain recombines TRBV6-5 with TRBJ1-1; D is undetermined. The CDR3 sequence: CASSQQPGTEAFF. The CDR3 nucleotides are TGTGCCAGCAGCCAACAGCCGGGTACTGAAGCTTTCTTT.